Below, 21 T cell receptor beta chains from the same sample are listed, as sequenced in a study of blood T cell repertoires in COVID-19. Generated by immunoSEQ multiplex PCR, the TCRdb table keeps only in-frame clones and is missing some. The table has 390,000 or so clones, nearly 90% seen once. The sequenced sample consisted of peripheral blood. The receptor source for this set is a man aged 18 to 35 with active or convalescent COVID-19.

The chain uses TRBV6-1 and TRBJ2-3; D possibly corresponds to TRBD1 (5 bases). The CDR3 loop spans 13 amino acids. In germline, CDR1 is MNHNS, CDR2 SASEGT. Trimming shortened V by 0 bases and J by 14 bases, and 15 bases separated the two germline ends. The CDR3 sequence: CASSEARTGRPYF. CDR3 bases: TGTGCCAGCAGTGAAGCCAGAACAGGCAGACCGTATTTT.

The chain uses TRBV7-9 and TRBJ1-6; D gene unclear. Germline-derived CDR1 and CDR2 are SEHNR and FQNEAQ (reference sequence). CDR3 size: 16 residues. Trimming took 3 bases from V and 6 from J, leaving 15 bases between them. CDR3: CASSFRTGEGNSPLHF. The DNA for the CDR3 is TGTGCCAGCAGCTTTCGGACGGGAGAGGGTAATTCACCCCTCCACTTT.

J is TRBJ1-1 and V is TRBV25-1; 7 bases match TRBD1. The CDR3 totals 13 residues. Germline lookup yields CDR1 MGHDK and CDR2 SYGVNS. The V and J ends lost 6 bases and 4 bases, in that order; junction bases with no gene match: 5. As DNA, the CDR3 is TGTGCCAGCAGACGGGACAGCCTCACTGAAGCTTTCTTT. Translating it yields CASRRDSLTEAFF.

This chain uses TRBV7-3 with TRBJ1-6; TRBD1 aligns across 8 bases. The V and J ends lost 6 bases and 4 bases, in that order; junction bases with no gene match: 2. Germline CDR1 and CDR2: SGHTA and FQGTGA. This CDR3 contains 14 residues. The DNA for the CDR3 is TGTGCCAGCAGGACAGGGGATTATAATTCACCCCTCCACTTT. It translates to CASRTGDYNSPLHF.

A few counts support this clone. This chain links TRBV20-1 with TRBJ2-7, with D maybe TRBD2 (5 bases). CDR3 size: 15 residues. Germline V gives CDR1 DFQATT, CDR2 SNEGSKA (reference sequence). Deletions cut 3 bases from V and 3 bases from J, with 18 bases between. CDR3 nucleotide sequence: TGCAGTGCTAGTCCGAGGGTCCCGAGAAGCTACGAGCAGTACTTC. It is translated as CSASPRVPRSYEQYF.

The chain joins TRBV4-1 to TRBJ2-7; D perhaps matches TRBD1 (5 bases). V was trimmed by 1 base and J by 0 bases, leaving 10 bases between them. The CDR3 sequence is 15 residues long. CDR1 is MGHRA and CDR2 is YSYEKL in the germline V gene. The CDR3 sequence is CASSQVSGPSYEQYF. CDR3 nucleotides: TGCGCCAGCAGCCAAGTCTCAGGGCCCTCCTACGAGCAGTACTTC.

The CDR3 sequence: CASSKEGQYTEAFF. The CDR3, as DNA: TGTGCCAGTAGTAAGGAGGGACAGTACACTGAAGCTTTCTTT. V is TRBV19 and J is TRBJ1-1; TRBD1 aligns across 7 bases. V was pared by 4 bases and J by 3 bases, with 5 bases of the junction left unmatched. The CDR3 loop spans 14 amino acids. Looked up from germline, CDR1 is LNHDA and CDR2 is SQIVND (reference sequence).

A single count supports this clone. The V call is TRBV7-9, the J call TRBJ1-4, with 9 bases lining up with TRBD1. The germline CDR1 and CDR2 sequences are SEHNR and FQNEAQ (reference sequence). Germline trimming cut 5 bases from V and 10 bases from J; bases unmatched to any gene: 5. The CDR3 spans 13 residues. CDR3 region: CASSRTGVGKLFF. The CDR3 DNA follows: TGTGCCAGCAGCCGGACAGGGGTAGGAAAACTGTTTTTT.

The CDR3 DNA reads TGTGCCAGCAGTTTAGGGGCCAGAACTGAAGCTTTCTTT. Protein sequence: CASSLGARTEAFF. This chain uses TRBV27 with TRBJ1-1; TRBD1 is a possible D gene (5 bases). Trimming left V 2 bases short and J 5 bases short, with 9 bases between. From germline, CDR1 is MNHEY and CDR2 SMNVEV (reference sequence). The CDR3 is made up of 13 amino acids.

The chain recombines TRBV11-1 with TRBJ1-2, with a weak D call TRBD1 (5 bases). V lost 5 bases and J lost 0, with 10 bases in between. Germline loops: CDR1 SGHAT, CDR2 FQDESV (reference sequence). CDR3 length: 14 residues. The CDR3 is CASSTGGTNYGYTF. As DNA, the CDR3 is TGTGCCAGCAGCACCGGGGGAACTAACTATGGCTACACCTTC.

This chain uses TRBV19 with TRBJ2-7, with TRBD1 identical over 8 bases. The CDR3 spans 15 residues. Germline CDR1 is LNHDA and CDR2 is SQIVND (reference sequence). J lost 5 bases, V lost 8 bases, and 14 bases had no gene match. The CDR3 sequence is CASSSGAGGPNEQYF. The CDR3 DNA reads TGTGCCAGTTCTAGTGGGGCAGGGGGCCCTAACGAGCAGTACTTC.

V usage is TRBV9 and J usage is TRBJ2-6, with 9 bases matching TRBD1. Germline V gene sequence: CDR1 SGDLS, CDR2 YYNGEE. This CDR3 contains 17 residues. J gave up 1 base and V 4 bases, and 6 bases lay outside the gene matches. This CDR3 reads CASSFRDRVSGANVLTF. The CDR3 DNA follows: TGTGCCAGCAGCTTTCGGGACAGGGTTTCTGGGGCCAACGTCCTGACTTTC.

V gene TRBV2 combines with J gene TRBJ1-2; D gene ambiguous. CDR1 and CDR2 (germline): SNHLY, FYNNEI. V lost 4 bases, J lost 1 base, and 10 bases lay in between. The length of the CDR3 is 14 residues. The CDR3: CASSGTGVNYGYTF. The CDR3 region has the DNA TGTGCCAGCAGTGGGACTGGGGTTAACTATGGCTACACCTTC.

A single count supports this clone. The chain uses TRBV7-2 and TRBJ2-3; D may be TRBD1 (5 bases). The CDR3 is made up of 14 amino acids. Looked up from germline, CDR1 is SGHTA and CDR2 is FQGNSA. V gave up 2 bases and J gave up 4 bases, with 10 bases separating them. The CDR3 region has the DNA TGTGCCAGCAGCTTACAGGGCTACCCAGATACGCAGTATTTT. Amino acids: CASSLQGYPDTQYF.

This clone was recorded only once. The genes are TRBV5-6 and TRBJ2-7; 8 bases are a match to TRBD1. This CDR3 is 14 amino acids long. Germline assignment: CDR1 SGHDT and CDR2 YYEEEE. The ends lost 4 bases at V and 3 bases at J; junction bases unmatched: 6. CDR3 protein: CASSPDRVDYEQYF. The CDR3 bases are TGTGCCAGCAGCCCGGACAGGGTAGACTACGAGCAGTACTTC.

The chain combines TRBV7-9 with TRBJ1-3, with 8 nucleotides matching TRBD1. In germline, CDR1 is SEHNR, CDR2 FQNEAQ (reference sequence). J lost 2 bases, V lost 6 bases, and 0 bases had no gene match. The CDR3 is 13 amino acids. The CDR3 sequence: CASRQGAGNTIYF. The CDR3 bases are TGTGCCAGCAGACAGGGGGCTGGAAACACCATATATTTT.

In DNA form, the CDR3 reads TGTGCCAGCAGCTTAGAACCGGGACAGCTCAATTCACCCCTCCACTTT. Protein sequence: CASSLEPGQLNSPLHF. The chain couples TRBV11-2 to TRBJ1-6; 7 bases agree with TRBD1. Per germline, CDR1 SGHAT and CDR2 FQNNGV. V was clipped by 0 bases and J by 7 bases; unmatched bases: 6. CDR3 size: 16 residues.

V is TRBV15 and J is TRBJ2-1; 9 nucleotides agree with TRBD1. V shed 0 bases and J 9 bases; nucleotides not matched to a gene: 6. CDR1 and CDR2 from the germline V gene are LNHNV and YYDKDF (reference sequence). The CDR3 consists of 15 residues. The CDR3, as DNA: TGTGCCACCAGCAGAGATAAACAGGGGGCTGGTGAGCAGTTCTTC. This sequence encodes CATSRDKQGAGEQFF.

The CDR3 DNA follows: TGTGCCAGCCCTATGACAGTTTTTAGTAGCACCGGGGAGCTGTTTTTT. It encodes CASPMTVFSSTGELFF. The rearrangement links TRBV7-9 to TRBJ2-2; possibly TRBD1 for D (5 bases). Germline CDR1 is SEHNR and CDR2 is FQNEAQ (reference sequence). V was trimmed by 8 bases and J by 4 bases, leaving 20 bases between them. This CDR3 has 16 amino acids.

This chain connects TRBV4-2 to TRBJ1-5, with 8 bases fitting TRBD1. Germline V gene data show CDR1 as LGHNA and CDR2 as YNFKEQ. CDR3 length equals 16 residues. V trimming: 5 bases; J trimming: 3 bases; junction bases outside the gene matches: 9. The CDR3 region is CASSSRQGQINQPQHF. The CDR3 bases are TGTGCCAGCAGCTCCCGACAGGGGCAAATCAATCAGCCCCAGCATTTT.

This chain links TRBV27 with TRBJ1-1; a possible D gene is TRBD1 (5 bases). The germline V and J ends were trimmed by 7 bases and 4 bases, with 16 bases remaining between them. The germline CDR1 and CDR2 sequences are MNHEY and SMNVEV (reference sequence). The CDR3 extends over 14 amino acids. The CDR3 DNA sequence: TGTGCCAGCACCGTAAACGGGGGTTTCACTGAAGCTTTCTTT. Translating it yields CASTVNGGFTEAFF.